A single sample gave rise to the 31 T cell receptor beta chains below, sequenced in a study of T cells after yellow fever vaccination. TCRdb used MiXCR to reprocess the 5' RACE reads, holding one entry per CDR3 protein. The table has about 180,000 distinct CDR3 sequences, approximately 6.2% seen once. Sequenced here: CD4+ T cells sorted from PBMCs, sampled on the day of the first yellow fever vaccination. The receptors derive from a man aged 18 to 35 who received the YFV17D yellow fever vaccine.

Only a few counts were recorded for this clonotype. This chain connects TRBV18 to TRBJ2-1; TRBD2 aligns across 8 bases. Germline V CDR1 and CDR2: KGHSH, LQKENI. CDR3 length: 15 residues. V shed 4 bases and J 2 bases; nucleotides not matched to a gene: 4. CDR3 DNA: TGTGCCAGCTCACTTATAGCGGGGCCCTACAATGAGCAGTTCTTC. It codes for CASSLIAGPYNEQFF.

This clonotype was counted many times. This sequence joins TRBV18 and TRBJ2-7; D unresolved. V was shortened by 3 bases and J by 2 bases, with 14 bases between the two germline ends. Looked up from germline, CDR1 is KGHSH and CDR2 is LQKENI. The CDR3 is made up of 15 amino acids. The CDR3 DNA sequence: TGTGCCAGCTCACCCAACAGTCCTTCTCCCTACGAGCAGTACTTC. Amino acids: CASSPNSPSPYEQYF.

In its sample, this clonotype was seen a few times. This sequence joins TRBV7-2 and TRBJ2-7; D is uncertain. Trimming took 5 bases from V and 2 from J, leaving 10 bases between them. Germline-derived CDR1 and CDR2 are SGHTA and FQGNSA. The CDR3 covers 13 residues. The CDR3 DNA follows: TGTGCCAGCAGCGGCCGGGCCACCTACGAGCAGTACGTC. This translates into CASSGRATYEQYV.

This clonotype was seen many times. The chain carries TRBV7-3 and TRBJ1-5, with D hard to call. Per the germline V gene, CDR1 is SGHTA and CDR2 is FQGTGA. This CDR3 has 13 residues. V shed 2 bases and J shed 3 bases, with 5 bases lying between them. The CDR3 is CASSLVANQPQHF. The CDR3, as DNA: TGTGCCAGCAGCTTAGTCGCCAATCAGCCCCAGCATTTT.

This clonotype was seen ten or more times. This chain connects TRBV10-3 to TRBJ2-1; 9 bases line up with TRBD1. Germline V gene lookup returns CDR1 ENHRY and CDR2 SYGVKD. V was clipped by 2 bases and J by 12 bases; unmatched bases: 14. This CDR3 is built from 16 residues. The CDR3 nucleotides read TGTGCCATCAGTGAGGACCCCGGGACAGGGCTCCCCGGGCAGTTCTTC. Protein: CAISEDPGTGLPGQFF.

The chain has TRBV5-1 and TRBJ1-4, with TRBD1 as a possible D gene (5 bases). The germline gives CDR1 SGHRS, CDR2 YFSETQ. CDR3 length: 15 residues. V was trimmed by 3 bases and J by 6 bases, leaving 15 bases between them. As DNA, the CDR3 is TGCGCCAGCAGCTCGACGGGGCCCGAGGATGAAAAACTGTTTTTT. Translation gives CASSSTGPEDEKLFF.

J is TRBJ2-7 and V is TRBV28, with TRBD2 matching over 9 bases. V gave up 4 bases and J gave up 4 bases; unmatched junction bases: 8. Germline V gene lookup returns CDR1 MDHEN and CDR2 SYDVKM. This CDR3 region has 15 residues. The CDR3 nucleotides are TGTGCCAGCAGTTCCTATGGCGGGGGGGGGTACGAGCAGTACTTC. Its translation: CASSSYGGGGYEQYF.

V is TRBV5-1 and J is TRBJ2-7; weak D call: TRBD2 (6 bases). The length of the CDR3 is 13 residues. In germline, CDR1 is SGHRS, CDR2 YFSETQ. Trimming pared 4 bases from V and 2 bases from J, leaving 10 bases between. The chain's CDR3 is CASSRDSAYEQYF. For the CDR3, the DNA is TGCGCCAGCAGCAGGGACTCCGCCTACGAGCAGTACTTC.

This clonotype was counted only a few times. The CDR3 nucleotides read TGTGCCAGCAGCGTCGGGGGGGGTCATCACTATGGCTACACCTTC. Translating it yields CASSVGGGHHYGYTF. The chain couples TRBV9 to TRBJ1-2; D might be TRBD1 (5 bases). The CDR3 runs to 15 residues. The germline V gene encodes CDR1 SGDLS and CDR2 YYNGEE. V was shortened by 2 bases and J by 3 bases, with 14 bases between the two germline ends.

The V gene is TRBV5-1, the J gene TRBJ2-2; 7 bases match TRBD1. CDR3 length: 15 amino acids. Germline V lookup: CDR1 SGHRS, CDR2 YFSETQ. Trimming removed 7 bases from V and 0 bases from J; junction bases left unmatched: 6. CDR3 DNA sequence: TGCGCCAGCGTCGCCGGGACAGCGAACACCGGGGAGCTGTTTTTT. Protein product: CASVAGTANTGELFF. Looking up the rest from reference TRBV5-1 and TRBJ2-2 gives the full variable domain: KAGVTQTPRYLIKTRGQQVTLSCSPISGHRSVSWYQQTPGQGLQFLFEYFSETQRNKGNFPGRFSGRQFSNSRSEMNVSTLELGDSALYLCASVAGTANTGELFFGEGSRLTVL.

The sample holds a few counts of this clonotype. This chain connects TRBV5-4 to TRBJ1-1, with D possibly TRBD1 on 5 matching bases. This CDR3 region has 14 residues. V was clipped by 5 bases and J by 2 bases, with 13 bases between them. The V gene's germline CDR1 is SGHNT and CDR2 YYREEE (reference sequence). The CDR3 bases are TGTGCCAGCAGACCCGACAGTGACAACACTGAAGCTTTCTTT. Translated, it gives CASRPDSDNTEAFF.

This clonotype has a handful of counts. V is TRBV5-1 and J is TRBJ2-3, with D maybe TRBD2 (6 bases). Germline lookup yields CDR1 SGHRS and CDR2 YFSETQ. There are 15 residues in the CDR3. V was shortened by 3 bases and J by 2 bases, with 13 bases between the two germline ends. CDR3 sequence (DNA): TGCGCCAGCAGCTCCGACGGGGGAACCACAGATACGCAGTATTTT. Protein: CASSSDGGTTDTQYF.

This clonotype was found a few times. This rearrangement joins TRBV2 to TRBJ1-1; D is uncertain. This CDR3 has 13 amino acids. CDR1 and CDR2 from the germline V gene are SNHLY and FYNNEI. V lost 4 bases and J 8 bases, leaving 14 bases between the germline ends. CDR3 residues: CASSGRWVEEAFF. As DNA, the CDR3 is TGTGCCAGCAGTGGTAGATGGGTTGAGGAAGCTTTCTTT.

This clonotype was detected many times. The genes are TRBV6-2 or TRBV6-3 and TRBJ1-6; no clear D gene. Germline CDR1 is MNHEY and CDR2 is SVGEGT. The CDR3 runs to 13 residues. The V and J ends lost 5 bases and 11 bases respectively, with 13 bases between them. The DNA of the CDR3 is TGTGCCAGCAGTGTGTGGAACGAGACACCCCTCCACTTT. Its translation: CASSVWNETPLHF.

J is TRBJ2-5 and V is TRBV11-3; unclear D gene. Trimming pared 3 bases from V and 1 base from J, leaving 6 bases between. The CDR3 sequence is 13 residues long. Germline CDR1 is SGHNT and CDR2 is YENEEA. The CDR3 spells CASSLNFQETQYF. In DNA, the CDR3 is TGTGCCAGCAGCTTGAACTTCCAAGAGACCCAGTACTTC.

The chain couples TRBV20-1 to TRBJ1-4; tentatively, D is TRBD1 (6 bases). Per germline, CDR1 DFQATT and CDR2 SNEGSKA (reference sequence). The CDR3 has 14 amino acids. Trimming shortened V by 7 bases and J by 0 bases, and 12 bases separated the two germline ends. CDR3 loop: CSVGDTATNEKLFF. CDR3 DNA sequence: TGCAGTGTCGGGGACACCGCAACTAATGAAAAACTGTTTTTT.

This clonotype was seen many times. The rearrangement links TRBV6-5 to TRBJ2-1, with D possibly TRBD2 on 5 matching bases. Germline V gene sequence: CDR1 MNHEY, CDR2 SVGAGI. Trimming took off 1 base at V and 0 bases at J, with 7 bases between the two ends. The CDR3 runs 15 residues. CDR3 sequence: CASSYLGSSYNEQFF. CDR3 DNA: TGTGCCAGCAGTTACTTAGGGAGCTCCTACAATGAGCAGTTCTTC.

This chain connects TRBV6-5 to TRBJ2-1; 9 bases map to TRBD1. The V segment lost 4 bases and the J segment 7 bases; nucleotides outside the gene matches: 8. From germline, CDR1 is MNHEY and CDR2 SVGAGI. This CDR3 has 15 amino acids. The CDR3 spells CASSLQGATLNEQFF. DNA for the CDR3: TGTGCCAGCAGTTTACAGGGGGCGACCCTTAATGAGCAGTTCTTC.

The chain combines TRBV12-3 or TRBV12-4 with TRBJ1-6; a weak D match, TRBD1 (6 bases). Trimming cost V 5 bases and J 7 bases, with 12 bases left between them. CDR3 length equals 14 residues. DNA for the CDR3: TGTGCCAGCAGTGGTGGACAGCGAAATTCACCCCTCCACTTT. This codes for CASSGGQRNSPLHF.

The chain combines TRBV4-3 with TRBJ1-1; D unclear. The CDR3 spans 15 residues. The V end lost 1 base, the J end lost 4 bases, and 13 bases lay between the germline ends. Germline V gene sequence: CDR1 LGHNA, CDR2 YSLEER. The CDR3 sequence: CASSQGLGRGTEAFF. CDR3 in DNA: TGCGCCAGCAGCCAAGGATTAGGTCGGGGCACTGAAGCTTTCTTT.

In its sample, this clonotype was seen many times. CDR3 sequence (DNA): TGTGCCAGTAGTACGGCTTTACGGCGCGAGCAGTACTTC. Its translation is CASSTALRREQYF. The gene calls are TRBV19 and TRBJ2-7, with D uncertain. CDR3 length: 13 amino acids. V dropped 4 bases and J dropped 6 bases, with 13 bases sitting between them. Germline V gene lookup returns CDR1 LNHDA and CDR2 SQIVND (reference sequence).

The table lists this clonotype with many counts. This rearrangement joins TRBV18 to TRBJ2-5; D call uncertain. The CDR3 consists of 13 residues. Deletions cut 6 bases from V and 5 bases from J, with 13 bases between. CDR1 is KGHSH, CDR2 LQKENI, per germline. DNA for the CDR3: TGTGCCAGCTCTCTTGTCGCATTTGAGACCCAGTACTTC. It is translated as CASSLVAFETQYF.

This clonotype was picked up many times. This chain uses TRBV6-1 with TRBJ2-7; the match to TRBD2 covers 7 bases. Germline V gives CDR1 MNHNS, CDR2 SASEGT. The CDR3 is 16 amino acids. Trimming removed 5 bases from V and 6 bases from J; junction bases left unmatched: 16. The CDR3 loop reads CASSLLPGRGSGEQYF. The CDR3 nucleotides are TGTGCCAGCAGTCTCCTCCCAGGGAGGGGTTCAGGCGAGCAGTACTTC.

This clonotype was detected ten times or more. The rearrangement joins TRBV7-2 to TRBJ2-2; 8 bases agree with TRBD2. Looked up from germline, CDR1 is SGHTA and CDR2 is FQGNSA. Trimming cost V 1 base and J 4 bases; bases outside gene matches: 2. The CDR3 runs to 15 residues. CDR3 DNA sequence: TGTGCCAGCAGCTTAGAGGCGGGGGGCACCGGGGAGCTGTTTTTT. It specifies CASSLEAGGTGELFF.

The V and J genes are TRBV4-2 and TRBJ1-4, with D perhaps TRBD1 (6 bases). The V gene's germline CDR1 is LGHNA and CDR2 YNFKEQ. CDR3 length equals 16 residues. V was clipped by 0 bases and J by 5 bases, with 13 bases between them. In DNA form, the CDR3 reads TGTGCCAGCAGCCAAGATCGGCGGAGGGGGAATGAAAAACTGTTTTTT. Translating it yields CASSQDRRRGNEKLFF.

At least ten counts were recorded for this clonotype. V and J are TRBV20-1 and TRBJ2-1; D not certain. Trimming shortened V by 0 bases and J by 8 bases, and 5 bases separated the two germline ends. This CDR3 contains 11 residues. From germline, CDR1 is DFQATT and CDR2 SNEGSKA (reference sequence). The CDR3 region is CSAREGYEQFF. The CDR3, as DNA: TGCAGTGCTAGAGAGGGGTATGAGCAGTTCTTC.

This clonotype came up a few times. This chain joins TRBV5-1 and TRBJ2-3; 15 bases are shared with TRBD2. Unmatched junction bases numbered 14, after V lost 4 bases and J lost 5 bases. The CDR3 has 19 amino acids. CDR1 SGHRS and CDR2 YFSETQ come from the germline V gene. CDR3 nucleotides: TGCGCCAGCAGCCAGCCGGGACTAGCGGGGGGCGGGTCAAAAGATACGCAGTATTTT. Translating it yields CASSQPGLAGGGSKDTQYF.

This sequence joins TRBV4-3 and TRBJ2-3; TRBD1 might be the D (6 bases). The CDR3 sequence is 17 residues long. Germline CDR1 is LGHNA and CDR2 is YSLEER. Trimming stripped 0 bases from V and 4 bases from J, with 17 bases between. CDR3 region: CASSQDFSGAGADTQYF. CDR3 in DNA: TGCGCCAGCAGCCAAGATTTCTCAGGGGCCGGGGCAGATACGCAGTATTTT.

This clonotype was detected only a few times. CDR3 protein: CASSPEGVGTGASYEQYF. The DNA for the CDR3 is TGTGCCAGCAGTCCAGAGGGGGTCGGGACAGGGGCCTCCTACGAGCAGTACTTC. The rearrangement links TRBV12-3 or TRBV12-4 to TRBJ2-7; 10 positions agree with TRBD1. V was pared by 5 bases and J by 0 bases, with 13 bases of the junction left unmatched. This CDR3 comprises 18 residues.

This clonotype was seen ten or more times. This chain links TRBV5-1 with TRBJ2-1, with a weak D call TRBD1 (6 bases). The germline V and J ends were trimmed by 5 bases and 1 base, with 13 bases remaining between them. The CDR3 extends over 15 amino acids. Per the germline V gene, CDR1 is SGHRS and CDR2 is YFSETQ. The CDR3 bases are TGCGCCAGCAGTGGTCGGACAGCGTCCTACAATGAGCAGTTCTTC. This sequence encodes CASSGRTASYNEQFF.

This clonotype was counted a few times. The gene calls are TRBV12-3 or TRBV12-4 and TRBJ1-3; no definite D call. The CDR3 sequence is 16 residues long. The V end was cut by 3 bases, the J end by 3 bases, with 15 bases between. The CDR3 loop reads CASSFVYGFGGNTIYF. The CDR3 coding sequence is TGTGCCAGCAGTTTCGTTTACGGGTTTGGTGGAAACACCATATATTTT.